A selection of T cell receptor beta chains follows, all from one sample in a study of persistence of HIV-infected CD4 T cells. Only in-frame clones appear in the TCRdb table, and some are missing; sequencing was by immunoSEQ multiplex PCR. The sample lists roughly 43,000 clones, 89% occurring once. These receptors' targets are unknown. The source material was CD4+ T cells sorted from PBMCs after roughly 18-hour stimulation, sampled from a patient who received antiretroviral therapy. These receptors were collected from an adult man with HIV who was CMV-seropositive. Each CDR3 is given with its conserved first and last residue. The D gene is left open where the match is weak. Only part of the rows carry a size: once, few, many, or a class if the clone is expanded.

d_gene	v_gene	abundance	j_gene	CDR3nt	CDR3aa
.	TRBV14	.	TRBJ2-1	TGTGCCAGCAGCCTGGGGGGAGTCAATGAGCAGTTCTTC	CASSLGGVNEQFF
.	TRBV5-1	.	TRBJ2-3	TGCGCCAGCAGCTTGGGAGGGGCGAACACAGATACGCAGTATTTT	CASSLGGANTDTQYF
.	TRBV6-5	.	TRBJ2-1	TGTGCCAGCAGGTCGACCCTGGGGCTCTACAATGAGCAGTTCTTC	CASRSTLGLYNEQFF
.	TRBV5-1	.	TRBJ1-3	TGCGCCAGCAGCCCCTGGACAAATACTGGAAACACCATATATTTT	CASSPWTNTGNTIYF
TRBD1	TRBV29-1	.	TRBJ1-1	TGCAGCGCTGGGACAGGGGGCGTCTACACTGAAGCTTTCTTT	CSAGTGGVYTEAFF
.	TRBV9	.	TRBJ1-1	TGTGCCAGCAGCTACAGGGCGACGGCTGAAGCTTTCTTT	CASSYRATAEAFF
TRBD1	TRBV5-1	.	TRBJ1-5	TGCGCCAGCAGCTTGCAGGGGGCGGGTCAGCCCCAGCATTTT	CASSLQGAGQPQHF
TRBD1	TRBV5-4	.	TRBJ1-2	TGTGCCAGCAGCCCTGGGGACAGGGTTAACTATGGCTACACCTTC	CASSPGDRVNYGYTF
.	TRBV15	few	TRBJ2-7	TGTGCCACCAGCAGAGGGAGAGGGTACGAGCAGTACTTC	CATSRGRGYEQYF
TRBD2	TRBV18	.	TRBJ2-2	TGTGCCAGCTCACCAATTTTGTCTGCGGGGGGCAAAAGGACCGGGGAGCTGTTTTTT	CASSPILSAGGKRTGELFF
.	TRBV4-2	.	TRBJ1-4	TGTGCCAGCAGCCGAACAGGACAGACTGGAGGCGAAAAACTGTTTTTT	CASSRTGQTGGEKLFF
.	TRBV14	.	TRBJ2-7	TGTGCCAGCAGCCAAGAGCTCAGCTCCTACGAGCAGTACTTC	CASSQELSSYEQYF
TRBD1	TRBV28	.	TRBJ2-1	TGTGCCAGCAGTTTCCTGGCGGGACAGGGAGGGAATGAGCAGTTCTTC	CASSFLAGQGGNEQFF
.	TRBV28	.	TRBJ1-4	TGTGCCAGCAGTCCGACAGGACCTAATGAAAAACTGTTTTTT	CASSPTGPNEKLFF
.	TRBV18	.	TRBJ2-7	TGTGCCAGCTCACCTCCCCGGACCGCACCCAAAAACCACTACGAGCAGTACTTC	CASSPPRTAPKNHYEQYF
.	TRBV2	.	TRBJ1-6	TGTGCCAGCACCCGGGGACAAGCTACTAAAATATCCCTCCACTTT	CASTRGQATKISLHF
.	TRBV12-5	.	TRBJ2-3	TGTGCTAGTGGTTTGCCCGCCGTGGGGCGGCATTTT	CASGLPAVGRHF
.	TRBV12-3/TRBV12-4	.	TRBJ1-2	TGTGCCAGCAGTCTTAGGGGGGGATATGGCTACACCTTC	CASSLRGGYGYTF